This T cell receptor (beta chain) was captured in a study of vaccination and CD4 T cells after COVID-19. The CDR3 is 14 residues long. The germline gives CDR1 LNHDA, CDR2 SQIVND (reference sequence). V was clipped by 6 bases and J by 6 bases, with 18 bases between them. Scientists ran DNA taken from cultured CD4+ T cells through the Oncomine TCR Beta short-read assay for sequencing. Via MiXCR, TCRdb re-called the PCR reads, giving one row per CDR3 protein. The profile shows 17,000 or so distinct CDR3 sequences, roughly 45% of them singletons. Whole-study results and caveats: Median counts of SARS-CoV-2-reactive clonotypes increased from around 20 to 38; this difference was not significant.

Regarding this clonotype: Its antigen is not identified.

Treatment here: approximately 10-day PBMC culture with coronavirus spike peptide pools or control peptides (ViraFEST assay). First, ViraFEST expanded antigen-specific T cells with peptide pools, and next it sequenced the TCRs. This receptor was obtained from a human donor who had recovered from COVID-19. This chain connects TRBV19 to TRBJ2-7, with D hard to call. The sequences come from CD4+ T cells from blood, cultured in vitro, collected before SARS-CoV-2 vaccination. CDR3 in DNA: TGTGCCAGTAGCCCTGGCCGCGCTATCGGCGAGCAGTACTTC. It translates to CASSPGRAIGEQYF.